Presented here are 12 T cell receptor beta chains from one specimen sequenced in a study of shared clonotypes between healthy human individuals. The table came from immunoSEQ multiplex PCR; TCRdb's copy has only in-frame clones and leaves some out. This sample has about 2 million clones, with about 95% found just once. In the naive CD8 group, cells lacked CD45RO and were positively selected for CCR7, so terminally differentiated effector memory CD45RA+ cells were left out. Sequencing was carried out using naive CD8+ T cells sorted from blood. The source of these receptors is a man aged 18 to 29 in good health.

The rearrangement uses TRBV2 and TRBJ1-1; no clear D gene. V gave up 4 bases and J gave up 7 bases, with 13 bases separating them. Per the germline V gene, CDR1 is SNHLY and CDR2 is FYNNEI. The CDR3 totals 13 residues. The CDR3 region is CASSGLTRGEAFF. CDR3 sequence (DNA): TGTGCCAGCAGTGGTTTGACGCGGGGTGAAGCTTTCTTT.

The chain carries TRBV4-1 and TRBJ2-2; D not resolved. CDR3 length equals 16 residues. The V and J ends lost 1 base and 4 bases respectively, with 13 bases between them. Germline V lookup: CDR1 MGHRA, CDR2 YSYEKL. CDR3 in DNA: TGCGCCAGCAGCCAAGTTGCAGCCGTGGGCACCGGGGAGCTGTTTTTT. Encoded protein: CASSQVAAVGTGELFF.

The rearrangement links TRBV19 to TRBJ2-1, with TRBD2 as a possible D gene (6 bases). The CDR3 spans 14 residues. V gave up 10 bases and J gave up 0 bases, with 13 bases separating them. The germline CDR1 and CDR2 sequences are LNHDA and SQIVND (reference sequence). The CDR3 loop reads CAIPTRSSYNEQFF. The CDR3 DNA reads as TGTGCCATACCGACTAGGAGCTCCTACAATGAGCAGTTCTTC.

This clone appeared a single time. This chain links TRBV11-2 with TRBJ1-1, with D perhaps TRBD1 (6 bases). Germline V gene sequence: CDR1 SGHAT, CDR2 FQNNGV. The length of the CDR3 is 12 residues. The V and J ends lost 3 bases and 11 bases respectively, with 13 bases between them. The CDR3 spells CASSFRGPGAFF. In DNA, the CDR3 is TGTGCCAGCAGCTTCAGGGGCCCCGGGGCTTTCTTT.

The chain combines TRBV10-3 with TRBJ2-7, with a tentative D call TRBD1 (6 bases). Germline V CDR1 and CDR2: ENHRY, SYGVKD. V lost 0 bases and J 2 bases, leaving 8 bases between the germline ends. The CDR3 is made up of 14 amino acids. The CDR3 nucleotides are TGTGCCATCAGTGAGTCGTCAGGGGCCTACGAGCAGTACTTC. This codes for CAISESSGAYEQYF.

The rearrangement joins TRBV28 to TRBJ2-7; TRBD1 matches at 10 bases. J lost 5 bases, V lost 6 bases, and 10 bases had no gene match. This CDR3 is 15 amino acids long. The V gene's germline CDR1 is MDHEN and CDR2 SYDVKM. The CDR3 region is CASRPPGTGENEQYF. CDR3 nucleotide sequence: TGTGCCAGCAGGCCACCCGGGACAGGGGAAAACGAGCAGTACTTC.

The V and J genes are TRBV5-6 and TRBJ2-2; 11 nucleotides line up with TRBD2. The CDR3 extends over 16 amino acids. From germline, CDR1 is SGHDT and CDR2 YYEEEE. V shed 3 bases and J 6 bases; nucleotides not matched to a gene: 7. CDR3 in DNA: TGTGCCAGCAGCTCGGATAGCGGGAGGGCCGCCGGGGAGCTGTTTTTT. This encodes CASSSDSGRAAGELFF.

The chain has TRBV6-5 and TRBJ2-7; D possibly corresponds to TRBD1 (5 bases). The V and J ends lost 2 bases and 0 bases respectively, with 8 bases between them. Germline values: CDR1 MNHEY, CDR2 SVGAGI. This CDR3 has 14 residues. The CDR3 nucleotides read TGTGCCAGCAGTTACATGGGGCTCTCCTACGAGCAGTACTTC. This translates into CASSYMGLSYEQYF.

V usage is TRBV10-2 and J usage is TRBJ2-7; possible D gene TRBD1, 5 bases. Germline CDR1 WSHSY, CDR2 SAAADI. V dropped 4 bases and J dropped 0 bases, with 7 bases sitting between them. The CDR3 has 13 residues. CDR3 coding DNA: TGCGCCAGCAGTGGGACAACCTCCTACGAGCAGTACTTC. Encoded protein: CASSGTTSYEQYF.

V gene TRBV28 combines with J gene TRBJ2-7, with 10 bases fitting TRBD1. Germline V gene lookup returns CDR1 MDHEN and CDR2 SYDVKM. The V segment lost 9 bases and the J segment 2 bases; nucleotides outside the gene matches: 10. This CDR3 spans 15 amino acids. CDR3 protein: CARLPPGQGTYEQYF. CDR3 nucleotides: TGTGCCAGACTCCCACCGGGACAGGGGACCTACGAGCAGTACTTC.

On this clone: Different DNA sequences within this sample yield the same CDR3. The chain employs TRBV7-9 and TRBJ1-1; unclear D gene. The V and J ends lost 4 bases and 2 bases respectively, with 2 bases between them. The CDR3 covers 11 residues. Germline V gene data show CDR1 as SEHNR and CDR2 as FQNEAQ (reference sequence). The CDR3 region has the DNA TGTGCCAGCAGCTCCAACACTGAAGCTTTCTTT. Amino acid sequence: CASSSNTEAFF.

The genes are TRBV13 and TRBJ2-7; 7 positions agree with TRBD1. CDR3 length: 15 residues. Per germline, CDR1 PRHDT and CDR2 FYEKMQ (reference sequence). V dropped 5 bases and J dropped 2; count of bases not matched to a gene: 9. CDR3 bases: TGTGCCAGCAGCCCACCCGACAGGGAAACCTACGAGCAGTACTTC. Protein product: CASSPPDRETYEQYF.